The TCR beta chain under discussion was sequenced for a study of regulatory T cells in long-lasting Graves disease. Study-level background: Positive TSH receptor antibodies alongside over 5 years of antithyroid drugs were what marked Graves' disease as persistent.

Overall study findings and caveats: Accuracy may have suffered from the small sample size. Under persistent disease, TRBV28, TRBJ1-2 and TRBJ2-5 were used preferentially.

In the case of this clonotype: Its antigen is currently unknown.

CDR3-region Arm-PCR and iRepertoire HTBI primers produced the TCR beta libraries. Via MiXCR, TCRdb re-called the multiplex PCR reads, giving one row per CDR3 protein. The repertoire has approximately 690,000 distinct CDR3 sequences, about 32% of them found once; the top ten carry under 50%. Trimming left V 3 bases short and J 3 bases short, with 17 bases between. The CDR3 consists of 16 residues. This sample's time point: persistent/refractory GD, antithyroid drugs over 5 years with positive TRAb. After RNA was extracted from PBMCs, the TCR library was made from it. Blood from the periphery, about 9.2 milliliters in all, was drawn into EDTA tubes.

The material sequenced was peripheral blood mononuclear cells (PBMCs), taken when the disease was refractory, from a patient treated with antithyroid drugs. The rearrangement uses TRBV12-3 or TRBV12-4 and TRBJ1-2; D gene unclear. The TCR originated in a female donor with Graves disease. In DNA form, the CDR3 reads TGTGCCAGCAGTTTTGGGGTTTGGCAGGCGGACTATGGCTACACCTTC. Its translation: CASSFGVWQADYGYTF.